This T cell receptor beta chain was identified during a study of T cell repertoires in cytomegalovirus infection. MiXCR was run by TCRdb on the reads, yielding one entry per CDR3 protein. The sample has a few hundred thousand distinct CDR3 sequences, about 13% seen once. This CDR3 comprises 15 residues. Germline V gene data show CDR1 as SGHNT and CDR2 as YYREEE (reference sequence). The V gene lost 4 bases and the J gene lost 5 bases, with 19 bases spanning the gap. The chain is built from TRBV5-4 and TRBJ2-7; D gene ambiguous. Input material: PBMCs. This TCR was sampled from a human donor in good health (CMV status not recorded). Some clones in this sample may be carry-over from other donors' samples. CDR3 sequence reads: CASSLLDGWSNEQYF. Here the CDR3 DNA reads TGTGCCAGCAGCCTGCTGGACGGGTGGTCTAACGAGCAGTACTTC.